The T cell receptor beta chain under discussion was sequenced for a study of CD8 T cells in Susac syndrome. Study as a whole: When their blood was taken, patients with Susac syndrome were therapy-naive, taking corticosteroids, or taking intravenous immunoglobulin alone.

Germline-derived CDR1 and CDR2 are DFQATT and SNEGSKA (reference sequence). Unmatched junction bases numbered 8, after V lost 3 bases and J lost 9 bases. This CDR3 spans 15 amino acids. Diagnostic criteria defined recently for definite or probable disease were met by the Susac syndrome patients. RNA in amounts of 0.5 to 1 ug was reverse transcribed with random hexamers. The CDR3 of TCR beta was amplified by immunoSEQ multiplex PCR across 54 Vbeta and 13 Jbeta. TCRdb ran MiXCR on the immunoSEQ multiplex PCR reads and lists one entry per CDR3 protein. The sample lists about 180,000 distinct CDR3 sequences, approximately 94% occurring once.

The sample taken for sequencing was CD4+ T cells from PBMCs. The source is a human donor with Susac syndrome. The chain joins TRBV20-1 to TRBJ2-3; 14 bases align to TRBD2. CDR3: CSARETSGGAMTQYF. DNA for the CDR3: TGCAGTGCTAGGGAGACTAGCGGGGGGGCCATGACGCAGTATTTT.